This T cell receptor (beta chain) was sequenced in a study of shared clonotypes between healthy human individuals (dated by TCRdb to about 2020). Notes on the research overall: Three men and two women, aged 18 to 49 years, made up the cohort. For each donor, CD4 naive and CD4 memory were each run on three plates, CD8 naive on two plates, and CD8 memory on one plate. To estimate repertoire size and how much clonotype sharing occurs between individuals, the study deeply sequenced the blood TCR repertoires of roughly 5 healthy adults. Different laboratories and diverse techniques were used to prepare libraries and sequence TCR repertoires, to increase sequencing depth and limit assay-specific biases. Leukapheresis yielded between about 0.94 and 8.9 billion PBMCs per donor.

The research as a whole found: About 5% of naive CD4, 3% to 4% of naive CD8, around 2.3% of memory CD4, and more than 0.35% of memory CD8 clonotypes were shared across a few donors. The genetic and exposure-history diversity represented was limited by the small number of donors. Even with the large sequencing depth, rarefaction of the sorted-subset datasets indicated that sequencing was incomplete. Pairwise subsampling indicated that sequencing depth was expected to affect the degree of clonotype sharing among donors. Sampling was restricted to blood, and TCR repertoires in tissues likely differ from the TCR repertoires found in blood. Compared with non-shared clonotypes, the clonotypes found in all four sorted-subset donors had higher generation probabilities. Naive subsets generally had larger estimated clonotype richness than memory subsets.

Using the deep immunoSEQ assay, TCR CDR3 regions were amplified from genomic DNA by multiplex PCR. Genomic DNA extracted from each cell subset was distributed evenly over all wells of several immunoSEQ 96-well plates, and each plate served as one replicate. Each replicate PCR for sorted subsets received about 210 ng genomic DNA, equal to about 30,000 T cell genomes. Purified libraries were measured with a Qubit 3.0 fluorometer, size-checked on a Bioanalyzer 2100, and measured again with the KAPA Library Quantification kit. A separate single-read 150-cycle Illumina NextSeq 550 flow cell was used to sequence each immunoSEQ 96-well plate. The paper's data handling went like this. Because only junctional sequences without quality scores were contained in the immunoSEQ output, filtering matching that applied to full-length reads could not be performed. To assign V/J genes and CDR3, sequences were annotated against IMGT germline references using PyIR, a Python wrapper for IgBLAST v1.9. Any read was removed if the V/J assignment was weak (E-value above 1e-6), the CDR3 was missing, or the read contained stop codons, out-of-frame junctions, or ambiguous translated residues. V3J clonotypes were defined by identical inferred V gene, J gene, and CDR3 amino acid sequence. Percentage overlap between repertoires was calculated by dividing the number of shared unique clonotypes by the size of the smaller repertoire. Three approaches were used to assess repertoire richness: RTK rarefaction, the Chao1 estimator, and Recon v2.1 estimates of unobserved clonotypes. Generation probabilities for all TCRbeta clonotypes obtained by the gDNA method from a handful of donors were computed using OLGA. The immuneACCESS repertoire file appears here via TCRdb, limited to in-frame rearrangements. These files lack a portion of the clones; in checked studies, under half of the deficit traces to unresolved V genes, and the cause of the others is not known. V, J and clone size reflect that table, while D and trimming were determined from the DNA. The sample yields about 2.1 million clones; over 85% were counted once. The top ten clones comprise over 1.5% of the sample.

Concerning this clone: The antigen it binds to is not known. No clone much larger than this one lies a single base away; base qualities are absent.

CD8 naive samples consisted of CD45RO-negative cells that were positively selected for CCR7, yielding a CD45RA+CCR7+ population without TemRA cells. The donors were healthy, HIV-negative adults who had no recently reported acute infections or vaccinations. Every donor was a Caucasian adult residing in Nashville, Tennessee, USA. After blood collection by leukapheresis, PBMCs were isolated using Ficoll-Histopaque density gradient centrifugation and then cryopreserved in the vapor phase of liquid nitrogen. Purity and quantity of every magnetically sorted T cell population were checked by analytical flow cytometry. Genomic DNA was isolated from every sorted fraction and measured by UV absorbance on a Nanodrop 2000c. The source is a young man in good health. Some clones in this sample may be carry-over from other donors' samples. Sequencing input: naive CD8+ T cells from PBMCs. The sample's cell subset or site, from its label and the paper: CD45RA+CCR7+.

DNA sequence: TGTGCCAGCAGTCCCGTGACAGGACTAAATCAGCCCCAGCATTTT. This is translated as CASSPVTGLNQPQHF. The chain is assembled from TRBV6-6 and TRBJ1-5, with a tentative D gene TRBD1 over 6 matching bases. The CDR3 has 15 amino acids, counting the end cysteine and phenylalanine. Of all the DNA, just the CDR3 is kept, 45 bases in frame from base 1. The germline ends are 15 bases apart after V is trimmed by 5 bases and J by 4 bases. CDR1 and CDR2 were assigned from the germline V gene (reference sequence) as MNHNY and SVGAGI.